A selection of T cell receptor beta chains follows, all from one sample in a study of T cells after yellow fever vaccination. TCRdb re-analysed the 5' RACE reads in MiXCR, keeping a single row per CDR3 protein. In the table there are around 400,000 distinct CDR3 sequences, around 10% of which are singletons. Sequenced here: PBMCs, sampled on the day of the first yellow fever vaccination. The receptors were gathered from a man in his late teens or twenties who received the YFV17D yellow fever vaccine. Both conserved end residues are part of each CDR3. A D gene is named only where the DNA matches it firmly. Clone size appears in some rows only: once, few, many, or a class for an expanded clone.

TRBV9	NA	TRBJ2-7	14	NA	TGTGCCAGCAGCGTACTTGACACAACCTACGAGCAGTACTTC	CASSVLDTTYEQYF
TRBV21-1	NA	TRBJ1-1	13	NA	TGTGCCAGCCCCGGGGAGGCCAGGGCCATAGCTTTCTTT	CASPGEARAIAFF
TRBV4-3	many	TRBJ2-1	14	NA	TGCGCCAGCAGCCAAGCAGGTTCCAGCGGTGAGCAGTTCTTC	CASSQAGSSGEQFF
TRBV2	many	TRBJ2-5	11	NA	TGTGCCAGCAGTACCCAAGAGACCCAGTACTTC	CASSTQETQYF
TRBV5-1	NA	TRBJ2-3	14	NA	TGCGCCAGCAGCTTGACCGGGGTCGGGGATACGCAGTATTTT	CASSLTGVGDTQYF
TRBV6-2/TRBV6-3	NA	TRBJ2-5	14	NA	TGTGCCAGCAGCCGACCCGGGCTCCTAGAGACCCAGTACTTC	CASSRPGLLETQYF
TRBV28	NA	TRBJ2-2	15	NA	TGTGCCAGCGGACCTTCAGGGGTGGCCACCGGGGAGCTGTTTTTT	CASGPSGVATGELFF
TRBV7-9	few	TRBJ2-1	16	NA	TGTGCCAGCAGCTCCACACAGGGTAGTGTCAACAATGAGCAGTTCTTC	CASSSTQGSVNNEQFF
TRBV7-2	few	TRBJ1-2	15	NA	TGTGCCAGCAGCCCTTGGGACGGTTTTAACTATGGCTACACCTTC	CASSPWDGFNYGYTF
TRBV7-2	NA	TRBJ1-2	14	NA	TGTGCCAGCAGCTTATCTCAGGGGTGGGATGGCTACACCTTC	CASSLSQGWDGYTF
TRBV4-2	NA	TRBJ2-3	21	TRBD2	TGTGCCAGCAGCCAAGCCGGTCCCGGGACTAGCGGGGGAACCCTCACAGATACGCAGTATTTT	CASSQAGPGTSGGTLTDTQYF
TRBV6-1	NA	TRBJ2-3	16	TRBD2	TGTGCCAGCAGGAGTCTAGCGGGGGCCGGCACAGATACGCAGTATTTT	CASRSLAGAGTDTQYF
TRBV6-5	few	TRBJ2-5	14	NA	TGTGCCAGCAGTTACTCCCAGGGGGGGGAGACCCAGTACTTC	CASSYSQGGETQYF
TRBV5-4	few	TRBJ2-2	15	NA	TGTGCCAGCAGCTTGGATATGGGGAACACCGGGGAGCTGTTTTTT	CASSLDMGNTGELFF
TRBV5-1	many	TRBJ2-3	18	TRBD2	TGCGCCAGCAGCTTTCGGTTTATCCAGCGGGGGCACCAAGATACGCAGTATTTT	CASSFRFIQRGHQDTQYF
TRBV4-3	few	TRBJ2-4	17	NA	TGCGCCAGCAGCCAGTTCGGTGGACAGAGGGCCAAAAACATTCAGTACTTC	CASSQFGGQRAKNIQYF
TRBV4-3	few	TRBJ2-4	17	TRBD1	TGCGCCAGCAGCCATTGGGGGACAGGGCTAGCCAAAAACATTCAGTACTTC	CASSHWGTGLAKNIQYF
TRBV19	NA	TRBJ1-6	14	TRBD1	TGTGCCAGTAACCAGGGGGCAATGTCCTCACCCCTCCACTTT	CASNQGAMSSPLHF
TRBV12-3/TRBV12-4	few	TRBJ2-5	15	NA	TGTGCCAGCAGCCGCACCACCAGGGCAGGGGAGACCCAGTACTTC	CASSRTTRAGETQYF
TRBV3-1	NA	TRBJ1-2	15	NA	TGTGCCAGCAGCCAGCCGGGCCAGAACTATAATGGCTACACCTTC	CASSQPGQNYNGYTF
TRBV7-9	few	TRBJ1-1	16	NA	TGTGCCAGCAGCTCCGAATTGGGCAGTCAGAACACTGAAGCTTTCTTT	CASSSELGSQNTEAFF
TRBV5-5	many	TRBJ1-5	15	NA	TGTGCCAGCAGCTTGGTAGCAGGGGGCAATCAGCCCCAGCATTTT	CASSLVAGGNQPQHF
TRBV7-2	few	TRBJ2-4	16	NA	TGTGCCAGCAGCCCTGGTGTGTCCTCAGCCAAAAACATTCAGTACTTC	CASSPGVSSAKNIQYF
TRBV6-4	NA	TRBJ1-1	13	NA	TGTGCCAGCAGTGTCAGTCGTTACACTGAAGCTTTCTTT	CASSVSRYTEAFF
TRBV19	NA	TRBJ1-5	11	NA	TGTGCCACCAGCACGGCAGGGCCCCAGCATTTT	CATSTAGPQHF